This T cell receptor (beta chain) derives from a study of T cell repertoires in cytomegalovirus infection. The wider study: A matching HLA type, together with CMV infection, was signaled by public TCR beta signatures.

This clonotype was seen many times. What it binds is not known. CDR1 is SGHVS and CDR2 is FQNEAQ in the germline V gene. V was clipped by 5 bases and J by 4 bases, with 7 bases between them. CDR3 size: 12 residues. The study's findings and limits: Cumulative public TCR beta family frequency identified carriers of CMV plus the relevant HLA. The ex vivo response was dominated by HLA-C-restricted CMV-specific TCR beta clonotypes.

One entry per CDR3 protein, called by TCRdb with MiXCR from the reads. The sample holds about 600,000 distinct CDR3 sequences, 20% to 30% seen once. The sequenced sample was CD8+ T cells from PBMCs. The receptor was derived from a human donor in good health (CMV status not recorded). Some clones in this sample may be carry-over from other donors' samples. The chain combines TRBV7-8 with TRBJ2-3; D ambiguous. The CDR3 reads CASSPISDTQYF. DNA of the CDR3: TGTGCCAGCAGCCCAATTTCAGATACGCAGTATTTT. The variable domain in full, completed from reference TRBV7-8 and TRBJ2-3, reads GAGVSQSPRYKVAKRGQDVALRCDPISGHVSLFWYQQALGQGPEFLTYFQNEAQLDKSGLPSDRFFAERPEGSVSTLKIQRTQQEDSAVYLCASSPISDTQYFGPGTRLTVL.